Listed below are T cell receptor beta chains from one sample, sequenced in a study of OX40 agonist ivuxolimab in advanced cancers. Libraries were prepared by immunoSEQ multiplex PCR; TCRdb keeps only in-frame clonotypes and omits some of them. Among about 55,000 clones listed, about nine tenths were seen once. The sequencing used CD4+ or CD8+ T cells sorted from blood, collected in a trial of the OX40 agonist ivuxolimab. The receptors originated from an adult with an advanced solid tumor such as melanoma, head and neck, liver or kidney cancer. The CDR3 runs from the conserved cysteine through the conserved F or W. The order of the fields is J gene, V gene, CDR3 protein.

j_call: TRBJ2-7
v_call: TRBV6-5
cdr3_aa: CASSYSTGSSGEQYF

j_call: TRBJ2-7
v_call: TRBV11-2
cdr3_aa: CASSSPGTGAEQYF

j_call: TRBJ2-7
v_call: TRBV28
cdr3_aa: CASGTGSPYEQYF

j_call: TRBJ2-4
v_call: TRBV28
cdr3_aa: CASSTSGTAFHF

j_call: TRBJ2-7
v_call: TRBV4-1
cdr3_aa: CASSHSPRGSGPYEQYF

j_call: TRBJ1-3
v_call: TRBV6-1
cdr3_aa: CASSAGSRNTIYF

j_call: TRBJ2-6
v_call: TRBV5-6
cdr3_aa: CASSLGYGRPGGANVLTF

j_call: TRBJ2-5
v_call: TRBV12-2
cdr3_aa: CASRPRWDPTWQETQYF

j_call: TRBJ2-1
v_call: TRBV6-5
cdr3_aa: CASTKAGSTGNEQFF

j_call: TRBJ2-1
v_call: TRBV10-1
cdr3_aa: CASSPGIYNEQFF

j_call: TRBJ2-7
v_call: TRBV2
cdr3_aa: CASAASGYYEQYF

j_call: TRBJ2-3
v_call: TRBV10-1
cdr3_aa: CASSASGRGSDTQYF

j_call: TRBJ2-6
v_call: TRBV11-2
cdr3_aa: CASSPDLVAGWSGANVLTF

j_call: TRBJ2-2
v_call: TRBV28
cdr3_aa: CASRTQGAWGGELFF

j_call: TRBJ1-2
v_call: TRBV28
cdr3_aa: CASSKNYGYTF

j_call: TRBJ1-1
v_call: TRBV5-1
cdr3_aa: CASRFSNMNTEAFF

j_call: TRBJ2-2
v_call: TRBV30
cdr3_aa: CAWSVLQNTGELFF

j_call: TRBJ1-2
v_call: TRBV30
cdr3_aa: CAWSQRQGSGYTF

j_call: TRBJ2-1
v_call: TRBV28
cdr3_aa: CASKDNEQFF

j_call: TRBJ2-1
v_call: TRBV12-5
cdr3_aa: CASAQITYNEQFF

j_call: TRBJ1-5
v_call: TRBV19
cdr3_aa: CASSIVGDSNQPQHF

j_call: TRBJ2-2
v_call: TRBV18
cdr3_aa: CASSGADTGELFF

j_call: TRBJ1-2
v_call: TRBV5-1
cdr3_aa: CASSFWGDYGYTF

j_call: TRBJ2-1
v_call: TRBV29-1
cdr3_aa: CSVQKVNEQFF

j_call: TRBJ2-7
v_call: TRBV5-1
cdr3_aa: CASSGGTNFDEQYF

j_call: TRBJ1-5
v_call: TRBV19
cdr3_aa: CASSGGAGQSNQPQHF

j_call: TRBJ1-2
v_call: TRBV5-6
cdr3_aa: CASSQGQGFGYTF

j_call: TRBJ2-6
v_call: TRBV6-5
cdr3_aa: CAARGSGGANVLTF

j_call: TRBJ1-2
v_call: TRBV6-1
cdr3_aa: CASSAGAGTTIPYGYTF

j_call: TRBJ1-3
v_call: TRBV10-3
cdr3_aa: CAISEGGRGNTIYF

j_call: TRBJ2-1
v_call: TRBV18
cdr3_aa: CASSPGQAYNEQFF

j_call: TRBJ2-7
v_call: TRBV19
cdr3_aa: CASSTSRTSLGEQYF

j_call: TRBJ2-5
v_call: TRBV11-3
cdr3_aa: CASSLDERQTQYF

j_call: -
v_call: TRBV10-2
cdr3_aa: CASSATYEQYF

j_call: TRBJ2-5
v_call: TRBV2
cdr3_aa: CASSVSLGQETQYF

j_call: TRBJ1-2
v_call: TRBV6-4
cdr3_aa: CASRDRAPNYGYTF

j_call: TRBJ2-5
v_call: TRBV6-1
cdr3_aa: CASSENGRRQETQYF

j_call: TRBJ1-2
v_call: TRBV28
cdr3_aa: CASSLSGYGYTF

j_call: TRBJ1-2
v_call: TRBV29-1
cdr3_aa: CSVFGTTDYGYTF